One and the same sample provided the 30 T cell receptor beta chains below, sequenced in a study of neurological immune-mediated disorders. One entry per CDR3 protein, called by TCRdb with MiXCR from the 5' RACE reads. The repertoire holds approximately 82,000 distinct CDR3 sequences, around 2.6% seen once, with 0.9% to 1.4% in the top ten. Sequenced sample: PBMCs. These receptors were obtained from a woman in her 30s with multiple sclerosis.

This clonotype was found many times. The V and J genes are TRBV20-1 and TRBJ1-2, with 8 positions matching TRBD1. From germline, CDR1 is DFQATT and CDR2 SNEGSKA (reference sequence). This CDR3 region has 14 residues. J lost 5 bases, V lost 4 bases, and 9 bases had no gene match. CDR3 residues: CSATPQGAGYGYTF. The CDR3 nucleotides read TGCAGTGCTACCCCCCAGGGGGCTGGGTATGGCTACACCTTC.

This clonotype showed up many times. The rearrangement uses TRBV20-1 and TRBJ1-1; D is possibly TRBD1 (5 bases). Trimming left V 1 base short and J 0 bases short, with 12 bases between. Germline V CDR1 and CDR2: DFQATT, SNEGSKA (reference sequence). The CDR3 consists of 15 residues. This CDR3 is CSARGGRGVNTEAFF. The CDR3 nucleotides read TGCAGTGCTAGAGGGGGCCGGGGAGTGAACACTGAAGCTTTCTTT.

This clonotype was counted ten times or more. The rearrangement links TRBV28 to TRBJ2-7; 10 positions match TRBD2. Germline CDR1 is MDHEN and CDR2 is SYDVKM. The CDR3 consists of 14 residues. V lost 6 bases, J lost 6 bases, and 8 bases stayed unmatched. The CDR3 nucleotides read TGTGCCAGCAGAGAAGGGACTAGCGCTGTCGAGCAGTACTTC. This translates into CASREGTSAVEQYF. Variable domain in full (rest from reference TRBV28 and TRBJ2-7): DVKVTQSSRYLVKRTGEKVFLECVQDMDHENMFWYRQDPGLGLRLIYFSYDVKMKEKGDIPEGYSVSREKKERFSLILESASTNQTSMYLCASREGTSAVEQYFGPGTRLTVT.

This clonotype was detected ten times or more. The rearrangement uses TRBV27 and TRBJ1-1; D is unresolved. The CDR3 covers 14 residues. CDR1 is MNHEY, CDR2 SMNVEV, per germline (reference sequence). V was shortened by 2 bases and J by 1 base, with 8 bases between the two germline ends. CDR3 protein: CASSLGFRNTEAFF. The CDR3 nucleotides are TGTGCCAGCAGTTTAGGTTTTCGGAACACTGAAGCTTTCTTT.

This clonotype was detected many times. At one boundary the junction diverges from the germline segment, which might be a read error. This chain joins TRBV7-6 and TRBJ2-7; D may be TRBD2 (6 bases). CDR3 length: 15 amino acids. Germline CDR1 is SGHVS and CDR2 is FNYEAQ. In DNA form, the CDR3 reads TGTGCCAGCAGTTTAGCGGAATTCCCCTCCTACGAGCAGTACTTC. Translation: CASSLAEFPSYEQYF.

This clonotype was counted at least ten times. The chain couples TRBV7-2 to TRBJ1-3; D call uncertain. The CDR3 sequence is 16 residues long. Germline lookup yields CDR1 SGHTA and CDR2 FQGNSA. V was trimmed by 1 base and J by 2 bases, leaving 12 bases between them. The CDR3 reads CASSLDARPAGNTIYF. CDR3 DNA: TGTGCCAGCAGCTTAGACGCGAGGCCAGCTGGAAACACCATATATTTT. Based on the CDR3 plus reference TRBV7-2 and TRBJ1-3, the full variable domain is GAGVSQSPSNKVTEKGKDVELRCDPISGHTALYWYRQSLGQGLEFLIYFQGNSAPDKSGLPSDRFSAERTGGSVSTLTIQRTQQEDSAVYLCASSLDARPAGNTIYFGEGSWLTVV.

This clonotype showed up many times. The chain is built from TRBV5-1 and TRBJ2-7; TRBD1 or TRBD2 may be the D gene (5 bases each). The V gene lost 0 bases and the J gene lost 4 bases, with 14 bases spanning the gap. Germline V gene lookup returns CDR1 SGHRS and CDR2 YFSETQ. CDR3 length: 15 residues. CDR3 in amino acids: CASSLGDRPPYEQYF. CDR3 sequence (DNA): TGCGCCAGCAGCTTGGGGGACCGACCACCTTACGAGCAGTACTTC.

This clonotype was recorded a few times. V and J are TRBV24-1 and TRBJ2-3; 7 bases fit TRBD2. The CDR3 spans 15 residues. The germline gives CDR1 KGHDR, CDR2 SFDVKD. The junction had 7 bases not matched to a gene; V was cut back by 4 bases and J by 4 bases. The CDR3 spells CATSDGQGRADTQYF. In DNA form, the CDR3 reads TGTGCCACCAGTGACGGACAAGGGAGGGCAGATACGCAGTATTTT.

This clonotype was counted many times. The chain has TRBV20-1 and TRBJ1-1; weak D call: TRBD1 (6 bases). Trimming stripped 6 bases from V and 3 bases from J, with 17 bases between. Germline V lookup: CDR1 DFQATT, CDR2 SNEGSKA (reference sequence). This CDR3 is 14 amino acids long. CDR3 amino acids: CSAKGGLGDTEAFF. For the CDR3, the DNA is TGCAGTGCGAAGGGGGGTCTAGGGGACACTGAAGCTTTCTTT.

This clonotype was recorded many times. The CDR3 bases are TGTGCCAGCAGTTTACTACAGTTGGCCGGGGAGCTGTTTTTT. Translated, it gives CASSLLQLAGELFF. The gene calls are TRBV12-3 or TRBV12-4 and TRBJ2-2; D is ambiguous. The length of the CDR3 is 14 residues. Trimming took 2 bases from V and 6 from J, leaving 10 bases between them.

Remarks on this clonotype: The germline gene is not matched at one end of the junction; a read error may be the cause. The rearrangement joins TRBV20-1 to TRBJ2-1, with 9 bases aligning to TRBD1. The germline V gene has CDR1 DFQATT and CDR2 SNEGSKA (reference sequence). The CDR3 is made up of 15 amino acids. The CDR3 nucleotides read TGCAGTGCTAGGAGAACAGGGGGCTCCCACAATGAGCAATTCTTC. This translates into CSARRTGGSHNEQFF.

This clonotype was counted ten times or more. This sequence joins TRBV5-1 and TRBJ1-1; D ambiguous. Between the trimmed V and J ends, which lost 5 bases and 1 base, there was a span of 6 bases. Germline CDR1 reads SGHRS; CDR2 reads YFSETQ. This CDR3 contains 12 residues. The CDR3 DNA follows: TGCGCCAGCAGATCAGGGAACACTGAAGCTTTCTTT. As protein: CASRSGNTEAFF.

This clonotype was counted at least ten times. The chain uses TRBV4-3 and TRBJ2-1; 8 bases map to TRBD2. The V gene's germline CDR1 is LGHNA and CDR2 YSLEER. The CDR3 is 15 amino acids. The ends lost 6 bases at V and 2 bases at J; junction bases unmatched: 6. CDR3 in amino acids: CASSVFSGAYNEQFF. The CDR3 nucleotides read TGCGCCAGCAGTGTTTTTAGCGGGGCCTACAATGAGCAGTTCTTC.

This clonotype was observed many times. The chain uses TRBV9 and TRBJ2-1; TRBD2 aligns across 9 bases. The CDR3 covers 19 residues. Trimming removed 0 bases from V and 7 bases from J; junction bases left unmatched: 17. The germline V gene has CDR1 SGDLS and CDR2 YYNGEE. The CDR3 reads CASSVAGARVAGEYNEQFF. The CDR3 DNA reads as TGTGCCAGCAGCGTAGCCGGGGCGCGGGTAGCGGGAGAATATAATGAGCAGTTCTTC.

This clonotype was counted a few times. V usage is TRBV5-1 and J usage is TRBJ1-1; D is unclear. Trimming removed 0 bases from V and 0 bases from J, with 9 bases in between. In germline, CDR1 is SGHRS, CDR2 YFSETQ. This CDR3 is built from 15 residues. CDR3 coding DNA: TGCGCCAGCAGCTTGGGTCAGCCGATGAACACTGAAGCTTTCTTT. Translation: CASSLGQPMNTEAFF.

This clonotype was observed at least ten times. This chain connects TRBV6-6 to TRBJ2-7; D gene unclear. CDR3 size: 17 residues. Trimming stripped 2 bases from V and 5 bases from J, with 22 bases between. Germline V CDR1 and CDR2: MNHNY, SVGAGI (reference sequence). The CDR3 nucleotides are TGTGCCAGCAGTTACCCGACGTCAGATTTTTGGCTCAACGAGCAGTACTTC. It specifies CASSYPTSDFWLNEQYF.

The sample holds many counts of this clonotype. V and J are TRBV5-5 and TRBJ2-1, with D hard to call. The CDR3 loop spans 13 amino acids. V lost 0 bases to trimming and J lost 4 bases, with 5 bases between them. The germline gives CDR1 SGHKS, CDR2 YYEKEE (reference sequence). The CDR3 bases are TGTGCCAGCAGCTTGGTCGGGTACAATGAGCAGTTCTTC. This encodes CASSLVGYNEQFF.

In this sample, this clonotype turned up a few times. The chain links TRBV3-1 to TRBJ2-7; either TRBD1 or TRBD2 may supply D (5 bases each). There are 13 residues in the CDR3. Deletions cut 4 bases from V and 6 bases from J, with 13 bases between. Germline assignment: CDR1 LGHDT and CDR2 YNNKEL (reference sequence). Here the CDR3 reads CASSLRPGTEQYF. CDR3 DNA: TGTGCCAGCAGCCTACGCCCCGGGACCGAGCAGTACTTC.

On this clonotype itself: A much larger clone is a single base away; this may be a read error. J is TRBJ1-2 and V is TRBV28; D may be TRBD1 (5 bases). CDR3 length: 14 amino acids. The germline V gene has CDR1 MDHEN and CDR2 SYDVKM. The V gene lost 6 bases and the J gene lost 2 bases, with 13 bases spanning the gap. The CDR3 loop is CASRNGTGNYGYTF. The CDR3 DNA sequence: TGTGCCAGCAGGAACGGGACCGGAAACTATGGCTACACCTTC.

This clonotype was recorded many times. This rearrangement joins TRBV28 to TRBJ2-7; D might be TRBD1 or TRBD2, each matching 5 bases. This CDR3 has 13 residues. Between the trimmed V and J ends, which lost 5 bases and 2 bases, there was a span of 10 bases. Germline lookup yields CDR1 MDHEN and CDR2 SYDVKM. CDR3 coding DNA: TGTGCCAGCAGTCGGGACGGCACCTACGAGCAGTACTTC. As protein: CASSRDGTYEQYF. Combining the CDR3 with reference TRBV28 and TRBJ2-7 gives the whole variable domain DVKVTQSSRYLVKRTGEKVFLECVQDMDHENMFWYRQDPGLGLRLIYFSYDVKMKEKGDIPEGYSVSREKKERFSLILESASTNQTSMYLCASSRDGTYEQYFGPGTRLTVT.

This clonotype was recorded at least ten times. The CDR3 DNA is TGTGCCAGCAGCCTACACGGGACCCGAGGAAATGAGCAGTTCTTC. It is translated as CASSLHGTRGNEQFF. This chain links TRBV5-6 with TRBJ2-1; the D call may be TRBD1 or TRBD2 (5 bases each). Between the trimmed V and J ends, which lost 4 bases and 7 bases, there was a span of 18 bases. Germline V gene lookup returns CDR1 SGHDT and CDR2 YYEEEE. The CDR3 consists of 15 residues.

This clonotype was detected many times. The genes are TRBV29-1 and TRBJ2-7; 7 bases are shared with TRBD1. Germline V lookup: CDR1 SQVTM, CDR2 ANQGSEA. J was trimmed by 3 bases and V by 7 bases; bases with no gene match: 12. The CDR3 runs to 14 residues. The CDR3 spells CSDSDRDPLYEQYF. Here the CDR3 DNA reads TGCAGCGACTCCGACAGGGATCCGCTCTACGAGCAGTACTTC.

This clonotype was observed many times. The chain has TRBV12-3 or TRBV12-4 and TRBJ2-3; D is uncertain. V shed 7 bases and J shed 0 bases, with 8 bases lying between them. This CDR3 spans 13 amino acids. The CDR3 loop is CASTFGSTDTQYF. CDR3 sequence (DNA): TGTGCCAGCACCTTCGGTAGCACAGATACGCAGTATTTT.

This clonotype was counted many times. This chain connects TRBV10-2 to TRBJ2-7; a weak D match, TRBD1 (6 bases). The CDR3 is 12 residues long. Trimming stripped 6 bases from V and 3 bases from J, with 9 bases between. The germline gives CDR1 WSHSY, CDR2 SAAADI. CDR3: CASRDSYYEQYF. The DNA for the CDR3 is TGCGCCAGCAGGGACAGCTACTACGAGCAGTACTTC.

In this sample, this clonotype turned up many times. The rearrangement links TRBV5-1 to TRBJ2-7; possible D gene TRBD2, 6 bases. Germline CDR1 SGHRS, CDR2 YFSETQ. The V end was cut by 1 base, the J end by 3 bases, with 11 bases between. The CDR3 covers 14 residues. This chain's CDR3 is CASSLYAEGYEQYF. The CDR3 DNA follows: TGCGCCAGCAGCTTGTATGCGGAGGGCTACGAGCAGTACTTC.

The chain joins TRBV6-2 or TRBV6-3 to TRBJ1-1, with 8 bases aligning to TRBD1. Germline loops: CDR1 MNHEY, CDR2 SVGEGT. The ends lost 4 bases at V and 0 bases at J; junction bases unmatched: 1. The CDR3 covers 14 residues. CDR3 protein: CASSWTGLNTEAFF. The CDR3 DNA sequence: TGTGCCAGCAGTTGGACAGGGTTGAACACTGAAGCTTTCTTT.

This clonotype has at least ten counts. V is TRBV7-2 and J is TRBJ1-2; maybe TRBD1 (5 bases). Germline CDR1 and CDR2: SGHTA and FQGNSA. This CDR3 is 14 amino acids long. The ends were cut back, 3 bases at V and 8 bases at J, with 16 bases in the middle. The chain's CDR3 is CASSLGAQGSGYTF. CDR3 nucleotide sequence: TGTGCCAGCAGCTTGGGAGCCCAGGGTTCCGGCTACACCTTC.

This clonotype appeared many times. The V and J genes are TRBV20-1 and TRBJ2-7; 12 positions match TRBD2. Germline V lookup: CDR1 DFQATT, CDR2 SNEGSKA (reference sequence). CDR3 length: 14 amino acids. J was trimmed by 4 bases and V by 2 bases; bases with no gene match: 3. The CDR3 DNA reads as TGCAGTGCTAGATCCGGGACTAGCGGGTACGAGCAGTACTTC. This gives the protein CSARSGTSGYEQYF.

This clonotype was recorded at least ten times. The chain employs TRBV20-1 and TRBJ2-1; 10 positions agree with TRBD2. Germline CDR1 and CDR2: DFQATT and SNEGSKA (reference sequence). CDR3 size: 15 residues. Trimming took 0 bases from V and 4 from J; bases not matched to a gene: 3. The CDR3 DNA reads TGCAGTGCTAGAGATACTAGCGGGATTTACAATGAGCAGTTCTTC. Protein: CSARDTSGIYNEQFF.

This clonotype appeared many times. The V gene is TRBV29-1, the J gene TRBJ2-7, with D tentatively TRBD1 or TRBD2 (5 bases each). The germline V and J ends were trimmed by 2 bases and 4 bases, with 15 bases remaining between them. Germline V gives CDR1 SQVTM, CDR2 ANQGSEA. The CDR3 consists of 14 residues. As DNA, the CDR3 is TGCAGCGTTGAATTGGGACGGCCGGGATACGAGCAGTACTTC. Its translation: CSVELGRPGYEQYF.